These 26 T cell receptor beta chains were all obtained from the same sample, sequenced in a study of shared clonotypes between healthy human individuals. Clones were sequenced by immunoSEQ multiplex PCR, and TCRdb holds only the in-frame ones, with some missing. The data contain approximately 500,000 clones, almost 80% of them singletons. Specimen: PBMCs. The receptors stem from a woman in her 40s in good health. Some clones in this sample may be carry-over from other donors' samples.

The V call is TRBV4-1, the J call TRBJ1-1; weak D call: TRBD1 (5 bases). The germline V and J ends were trimmed by 4 bases and 2 bases, with 14 bases remaining between them. CDR3 length: 15 amino acids. Germline V CDR1 and CDR2: MGHRA, YSYEKL. This CDR3 is CASSRGTFPNTEAFF. Here the CDR3 DNA reads TGCGCCAGCAGCCGAGGGACTTTCCCCAACACTGAAGCTTTCTTT.

This clone has a single count. This chain uses TRBV28 with TRBJ2-5; 8 positions agree with TRBD1. Germline assignment: CDR1 MDHEN and CDR2 SYDVKM. V was pared by 5 bases and J by 5 bases, with 4 bases of the junction left unmatched. The CDR3 length is 13 residues. DNA for the CDR3: TGTGCCAGCAGTCAGGGGGCGCGGGAGACCCAGTACTTC. Protein: CASSQGARETQYF.

This clone has a handful of counts. The chain employs TRBV11-1 and TRBJ2-5, with unresolved D. V lost 6 bases to trimming and J lost 0 bases, with 11 bases between them. Germline V CDR1 and CDR2: SGHAT, FQDESV (reference sequence). CDR3 size: 14 residues. This chain's CDR3 is CASRPRAYQETQYF. CDR3 in DNA: TGTGCCAGCAGACCACGGGCCTACCAAGAGACCCAGTACTTC.

The chain joins TRBV19 to TRBJ2-2, with 12 bases matching TRBD2. V was pared by 10 bases and J by 5 bases, with 14 bases of the junction left unmatched. The germline V gene has CDR1 LNHDA and CDR2 SQIVND (reference sequence). This CDR3 has 17 amino acids. CDR3 nucleotide sequence: TGTGCCAAGCGGAGGGCTAGCGGGAGGGCCGGAACCGGGGAGCTGTTTTTT. Its protein product is CAKRRASGRAGTGELFF.

This clone was observed once. The chain uses TRBV10-3 and TRBJ2-1; 10 bases map to TRBD2. CDR1 is ENHRY, CDR2 SYGVKD, per germline. Losses at the gene ends were 3 bases for V and 5 bases for J; bases not matched to a gene: 7. This CDR3 comprises 16 residues. CDR3 in amino acids: CAISDYGLAEHNEQFF. Written as DNA, the CDR3 is TGTGCCATCAGTGACTACGGACTAGCGGAACACAATGAGCAGTTCTTC.

This clone was observed at least ten times. The chain is built from TRBV6-1 and TRBJ1-5, with 9 bases fitting TRBD1. This CDR3 spans 20 amino acids. Trimming removed 4 bases from V and 0 bases from J; junction bases left unmatched: 16. Per the germline V gene, CDR1 is MNHNS and CDR2 is SASEGT. CDR3 sequence: CASSGRSGQGYTYSNQPQHF. Here the CDR3 DNA reads TGTGCCAGCAGTGGACGGTCGGGACAGGGATACACCTATAGCAATCAGCCCCAGCATTTT.

The chain couples TRBV5-1 to TRBJ2-7, with D tentatively TRBD1 (6 bases). Trimming removed 4 bases at V and 4 bases at J, with 18 bases between. Germline V gene data show CDR1 as SGHRS and CDR2 as YFSETQ. There are 15 residues in the CDR3. CDR3: CASSPALDRPYEQYF. For the CDR3, the DNA is TGCGCCAGCAGCCCCGCCCTGGACAGACCTTACGAGCAGTACTTC.

The V gene is TRBV6-4, the J gene TRBJ2-2; D ambiguous. Trimming cost V 5 bases and J 2 bases, with 15 bases left between them. The V gene's germline CDR1 is MRHNA and CDR2 SNTAGT. The CDR3 spans 16 residues. CDR3 DNA: TGTGCCAGCAGTCGAGAAGCCATCAAAAACACCGGGGAGCTGTTTTTT. Its protein is CASSREAIKNTGELFF.

This clone was seen a handful of times. This chain connects TRBV11-2 to TRBJ1-6; possibly TRBD1 for D (5 bases). V gave up 3 bases and J gave up 6 bases, with 9 bases separating them. The CDR3 sequence is 14 residues long. Germline loops: CDR1 SGHAT, CDR2 FQNNGV. The DNA of the CDR3 is TGTGCCAGCAGCTTCCAGGGTGGTAATTCACCCCTCCACTTT. This gives the protein CASSFQGGNSPLHF.

This sequence joins TRBV28 and TRBJ1-4; D is unresolved. This CDR3 spans 16 amino acids. From germline, CDR1 is MDHEN and CDR2 SYDVKM. Trimming took 3 bases from V and 2 from J, leaving 13 bases between them. The CDR3 loop reads CASSFPGPQTNEKLFF. DNA of the CDR3: TGTGCCAGCAGTTTTCCAGGACCTCAGACTAATGAAAAACTGTTTTTT. The entire variable domain, with the rest obtained from reference TRBV28 and TRBJ1-4, is as follows: DVKVTQSSRYLVKRTGEKVFLECVQDMDHENMFWYRQDPGLGLRLIYFSYDVKMKEKGDIPEGYSVSREKKERFSLILESASTNQTSMYLCASSFPGPQTNEKLFFGSGTQLSVL.

This clone has only one observation. This chain links TRBV4-1 with TRBJ2-3; a possible D gene is TRBD1 (6 bases). CDR3 size: 17 residues. Germline values: CDR1 MGHRA, CDR2 YSYEKL. The V end lost 4 bases, the J end lost 1 base, and 18 bases lay between the germline ends. The CDR3 spells CASSPTGKRWGTDTQYF. The CDR3 bases are TGCGCCAGCAGCCCCACAGGGAAGAGGTGGGGCACAGATACGCAGTATTTT.

This chain joins TRBV18 and TRBJ2-6; D gene ambiguous. The V end lost 2 bases, the J end lost 0 bases, and 11 bases lay between the germline ends. CDR1 is KGHSH and CDR2 is LQKENI in the germline V gene. The CDR3 has 17 residues. CDR3 nucleotides: TGTGCCAGCTCACCAGGTCTCACGGGCTCTGGGGCCAACGTCCTGACTTTC. Amino acid sequence: CASSPGLTGSGANVLTF.

This clone was observed a single time. The chain links TRBV30 to TRBJ1-2, with D uncertain. The germline V gene has CDR1 GTSNPN and CDR2 SVGIG (reference sequence). This CDR3 comprises 14 residues. Trimming pared 4 bases from V and 5 bases from J, leaving 17 bases between. The DNA of the CDR3 is TGTGCCTGGAAGGCGCGGCCGCCCAGATATGGCTACACCTTC. Amino acid sequence: CAWKARPPRYGYTF.

J is TRBJ1-3 and V is TRBV27, with TRBD1 identical over 9 bases. Germline V lookup: CDR1 MNHEY, CDR2 SMNVEV (reference sequence). The CDR3 length is 17 residues. The ends lost 2 bases at V and 4 bases at J; junction bases unmatched: 9. CDR3 protein: CASSLNAGTGRGNTIYF. CDR3 coding DNA: TGTGCCAGCAGTTTAAACGCCGGGACAGGGAGAGGAAACACCATATATTTT.

The rearrangement joins TRBV29-1 to TRBJ2-7, with 7 bases fitting TRBD2. Germline-derived CDR1 and CDR2 are SQVTM and ANQGSEA. V gave up 5 bases and J gave up 7 bases; unmatched junction bases: 11. There are 13 residues in the CDR3. The CDR3, as DNA: TGCAGCGTTTTGGAGGGAGGGCCCGGAGAGCAGTACTTC. It translates to CSVLEGGPGEQYF.

This clone has ten or more counts. Other nucleotide sequences in the sample specify the same CDR3. The gene calls are TRBV7-8 and TRBJ2-7; D unclear. The CDR3 has 13 residues. Per germline, CDR1 SGHVS and CDR2 FQNEAQ. The V gene lost 4 bases and the J gene lost 4 bases, with 11 bases spanning the gap. CDR3 sequence (DNA): TGTGCCAGCAGCTACTTGGGTAAATACGAGCAGTACTTC. Its translation: CASSYLGKYEQYF.

The chain is built from TRBV27 and TRBJ2-1, with TRBD2 identical over 14 bases. The V gene's germline CDR1 is MNHEY and CDR2 SMNVEV (reference sequence). The J segment lost 3 bases and the V segment lost 5 bases, leaving 3 bases of the junction unmatched. The CDR3 spans 16 residues. The CDR3, as DNA: TGTGCCAGCAGTCTGACTAGCGGGAGGGTCTACAATGAGCAGTTCTTC. It yields the protein CASSLTSGRVYNEQFF.

A remark on this clone: Other DNA sequences in this specimen translate into the identical CDR3. The rearrangement joins TRBV30 to TRBJ2-3; D uncertain. The ends were cut back, 0 bases at V and 6 bases at J, with 4 bases in the middle. Germline CDR1 is GTSNPN and CDR2 is SVGIG (reference sequence). The CDR3 runs 11 residues. The CDR3 sequence is CAWSVGDTQYF. CDR3 nucleotide sequence: TGTGCCTGGAGTGTAGGCGATACGCAGTATTTT.

V usage is TRBV6-6 and J usage is TRBJ2-2; perhaps TRBD2 as D (5 bases). This CDR3 has 16 residues. Looked up from germline, CDR1 is MNHNY and CDR2 is SVGAGI (reference sequence). V was clipped by 0 bases and J by 5 bases, with 13 bases between them. The CDR3 protein is CASSYSLATRTGELFF. CDR3 bases: TGTGCCAGCAGTTACTCGCTAGCCACGCGTACCGGGGAGCTGTTTTTT.

This clone was counted between two and nine times. The chain carries TRBV28 and TRBJ1-6; 8 bases line up with TRBD1. Germline CDR1 MDHEN, CDR2 SYDVKM. The CDR3 covers 13 residues. Trimming cost V 10 bases and J 6 bases; bases outside gene matches: 5. The CDR3 sequence: CAITGQVNSPLHF. CDR3 bases: TGTGCCATCACGGGACAGGTTAATTCACCCCTCCACTTT.

The chain combines TRBV28 with TRBJ2-1; tentatively, D is TRBD1 (6 bases). The CDR3 loop spans 13 amino acids. The germline gives CDR1 MDHEN, CDR2 SYDVKM. Deletions cut 2 bases from V and 7 bases from J, with 9 bases between. CDR3 sequence: CASSLQGLNEQFF. The CDR3 DNA is TGTGCCAGCAGTTTACAGGGGCTAAATGAGCAGTTCTTC.

This chain links TRBV15 with TRBJ1-1; TRBD1 matches 8 bases. Germline V gene data show CDR1 as LNHNV and CDR2 as YYDKDF (reference sequence). This CDR3 spans 15 amino acids. J lost 4 bases, V lost 0 bases, and 4 bases had no gene match. In DNA, the CDR3 is TGTGCCACCAGCAGAGATCGAACAGGGGGCACTGAAGCTTTCTTT. Encoded protein: CATSRDRTGGTEAFF. The full variable domain, in which reference TRBV15 and TRBJ1-1 provide the parts outside the CDR3, is DAMVIQNPRYQVTQFGKPVTLSCSQTLNHNVMYWYQQKSSQAPKLLFHYYDKDFNNEADTPDNFQSRRPNTSFCFLDIRSPGLGDTAMYLCATSRDRTGGTEAFFGQGTRLTVV.

This rearrangement joins TRBV18 to TRBJ2-7, with D uncertain. In germline, CDR1 is KGHSH, CDR2 LQKENI. V was pared by 3 bases and J by 3 bases, with 12 bases between. This CDR3 spans 14 amino acids. CDR3 sequence (DNA): TGTGCCAGCTCACCGGCTCCGGCTCACTACGAGCAGTACTTC. Its translation: CASSPAPAHYEQYF.

The chain is built from TRBV28 and TRBJ2-1; no firm D call. V was cut by 7 bases and J by 4 bases, with 17 bases left in between. The CDR3 extends over 15 amino acids. Germline values: CDR1 MDHEN, CDR2 SYDVKM. CDR3 bases: TGTGCCAGCACGCCGCCGCAACCTCTATACAATGAGCAGTTCTTC. This translates into CASTPPQPLYNEQFF.

This clone was counted between two and nine times. This chain uses TRBV5-6 with TRBJ1-5; D not resolved. CDR3 length equals 13 residues. Trimming removed 0 bases from V and 5 bases from J, with 6 bases in between. The V gene's germline CDR1 is SGHDT and CDR2 YYEEEE. The CDR3 protein is CASSLGPDQPQHF. CDR3 bases: TGTGCCAGCAGCTTGGGACCGGATCAGCCCCAGCATTTT.

This sequence joins TRBV2 and TRBJ2-2; D not certain. The germline gives CDR1 SNHLY, CDR2 FYNNEI. The ends were cut back, 1 base at V and 5 bases at J, with 14 bases in the middle. The CDR3 contains 16 residues. The DNA for the CDR3 is TGTGCCAGCAGTGAAGGAGGCCCTCTGGGGACCGGGGAGCTGTTTTTT. Its translation is CASSEGGPLGTGELFF.